The 18 T cell receptor beta chains given below trace back to one sample, sequenced in a study of molecular identifiers for immune sequencing clone quantification. TCRdb itself ran the PCR reads through MiXCR, one entry per CDR3 protein. The data show 490,000 or so distinct CDR3 sequences, 20% to 25% seen once. The sample consisted of naive CD8+ T cells from blood, with Jurkat cell RNA spiked in. Subset indicated: FACS-sorted CD8+CD4-CCR7+CD45RA+ naive T cells. All receptors derive from a human donor in good health. Some libraries in this study had Jurkat cell RNA spiked in.

With regard to this clonotype: This CDR3 fails to terminate in the conserved phenylalanine or tryptophan, so it likely reflects a read error. The chain has TRBV7-8 and TRBJ1-5; no clear D gene. Germline-derived CDR1 and CDR2 are SGHVS and FQNEAQ. The CDR3 extends over 16 amino acids. CDR3 nucleotides: TGTGCCAGCAGCTTATTTGCTGGCAGTAGCGATCAGCCCCAGCATCTT. Its protein product is CASSLFAGSSDQPQHL.

In regard to this clonotype: At one of its ends the junction is not consistent with the germline gene, which may arise from a read error. The chain links TRBV7-9 to TRBJ2-7; 11 positions agree with TRBD1. CDR3 size: 15 residues. Germline assignment: CDR1 SEHNR and CDR2 FQNEAQ (reference sequence). The CDR3 nucleotides read TGTGCCAGCAGCTCCGGGACAGGGGGGACCTACGAGCAGCACTTC. It encodes CASSSGTGGTYEQHF.

This clonotype was observed many times. The chain carries TRBV28 and TRBJ2-1; TRBD1 might be the D (5 bases). CDR3 length equals 12 residues. The ends were cut back, 3 bases at V and 14 bases at J, with 14 bases in the middle. CDR1 MDHEN and CDR2 SYDVKM come from the germline V gene. This chain's CDR3 is CASSLIPQGEFF. The DNA for the CDR3 is TGTGCCAGCAGTTTGATCCCGCAGGGTGAGTTCTTC.

With regard to this clonotype: An end of the junction differs from the germline gene, which may be a read error. This sequence joins TRBV7-9 and TRBJ2-2, with D possibly TRBD2 on 6 matching bases. CDR3 length: 13 amino acids. Germline V gene sequence: CDR1 SEHNR, CDR2 FQNEAQ (reference sequence). The CDR3 DNA reads TGTGCCAGCAGCTACCCGGGCACCGGGGGGCTGTTTTTT. Its protein product is CASSYPGTGGLFF.

This clonotype was detected many times. This sequence joins TRBV3-1 and TRBJ2-3; 7 bases are a match to TRBD1. V dropped 1 base and J dropped 2; count of bases not matched to a gene: 6. The V gene's germline CDR1 is LGHDT and CDR2 YNNKEL (reference sequence). This CDR3 has 16 residues. The CDR3 DNA sequence: TGTGCCAGCAGCCAAGGTGACAGGGCCATCACAGATACGCAGTATTTT. Its protein product is CASSQGDRAITDTQYF.

This clonotype has ten or more counts. This CDR3 reads CSAMRAGGRDFNQPQHF. The CDR3 bases are TGCAGTGCTATGAGGGCTGGGGGCAGGGATTTTAATCAGCCCCAGCATTTT. V gene TRBV20-1 combines with J gene TRBJ1-5, with D possibly being TRBD1 (6 bases). This CDR3 region has 17 residues. Per the germline V gene, CDR1 is DFQATT and CDR2 is SNEGSKA (reference sequence). With 4 bases removed from V and 4 bases from J, the gap between germline ends came to 23 bases.

This clonotype was picked up many times. The V gene is TRBV14, the J gene TRBJ1-2, with a tentative D call TRBD1 (5 bases). CDR1 SGHDN and CDR2 FVKESK come from the germline V gene. The germline V and J ends were trimmed by 5 bases and 6 bases, with 19 bases remaining between them. The CDR3 runs to 15 residues. In nucleotides, the CDR3 is TGTGCCAGCAGCTTAACCGGGACGGAGGATCATGGCTACACCTTC. This codes for CASSLTGTEDHGYTF.

Of note for this clonotype: Given the absence of the conserved phenylalanine or tryptophan at the CDR3 end, a read error is likely. The V gene is TRBV12-3 or TRBV12-4, the J gene TRBJ2-7, with D perhaps matching TRBD1 or TRBD2 (5 bases each). V lost 11 bases and J lost 0, with 17 bases in between. The CDR3 runs to 14 residues. The CDR3 sequence is CAVAGTDSSYEQYS. CDR3 DNA: TGTGCCGTAGCCGGGACCGACTCCTCCTACGAGCAGTACTCC.

This clonotype turned up a few times. The rearrangement uses TRBV20-1 and TRBJ2-7; perhaps TRBD2 as D (5 bases). Trimming took 5 bases from V and 5 from J, leaving 16 bases between them. The germline V gene encodes CDR1 DFQATT and CDR2 SNEGSKA (reference sequence). This CDR3 is 13 amino acids long. The CDR3 DNA is TGCAGTGCTGCAATGGGTCTAGCAGACGAGCAGTACTTC. This sequence encodes CSAAMGLADEQYF.

This clonotype was detected a few times. This chain links TRBV11-2 with TRBJ2-7; 8 positions agree with TRBD1. J lost 0 bases, V lost 5 bases, and 9 bases had no gene match. The germline gives CDR1 SGHAT, CDR2 FQNNGV. The CDR3 extends over 16 amino acids. The CDR3 sequence is CASSPSAGTGSYEQYF. As DNA, the CDR3 is TGTGCCAGCAGCCCCAGCGCCGGGACAGGCTCCTACGAGCAGTACTTC.

Regarding this clonotype: A clone one base away is much larger, so this may be a read error. The chain joins TRBV27 to TRBJ2-7, with D hard to call. The CDR3 has 12 amino acids. Trimming removed 5 bases at V and 7 bases at J, with 12 bases between. In germline, CDR1 is MNHEY, CDR2 SMNVEV (reference sequence). The CDR3 loop is CASSATAREQYF. The CDR3 DNA sequence: TGTGCCAGCAGTGCGACGGCGCGAGAGCAGTACTTC.

The sample holds many counts of this clonotype. J is TRBJ1-5 and V is TRBV4-3, with 8 bases lining up with TRBD1. The junction had 2 bases not matched to a gene; V was cut back by 2 bases and J by 2 bases. This CDR3 has 15 amino acids. Germline CDR1 and CDR2: LGHNA and YSLEER. CDR3 DNA sequence: TGCGCCAGCAGCCAATCGACAGGGGGCAATCAGCCCCAGCATTTT. Protein product: CASSQSTGGNQPQHF.

This clonotype was detected ten times or more. The chain carries TRBV7-2 and TRBJ2-4; possibly TRBD2 for D (6 bases). V lost 5 bases and J 0 bases, leaving 14 bases between the germline ends. The germline CDR1 and CDR2 sequences are SGHTA and FQGNSA. The CDR3 runs 16 residues. The DNA of the CDR3 is TGTGCCAGCAGCCCTCCCGGGGGTCTAGCCAAAAACATTCAGTACTTC. This translates into CASSPPGGLAKNIQYF.

The chain employs TRBV6-1 and TRBJ1-3, with a tentative D call TRBD1 (5 bases). Germline V CDR1 and CDR2: MNHNS, SASEGT. Trimming removed 5 bases at V and 7 bases at J, with 18 bases between. This CDR3 has 15 amino acids. CDR3 residues: CASSTAGRGRNTIYF. In DNA form, the CDR3 reads TGTGCCAGCAGTACCGCCGGGAGGGGACGGAACACCATATATTTT.

The V call is TRBV2, the J call TRBJ1-4, with 9 nucleotides matching TRBD1. V was clipped by 2 bases and J by 10 bases; unmatched bases: 17. The CDR3 is 18 residues long. Germline V gene sequence: CDR1 SNHLY, CDR2 FYNNEI. CDR3 sequence: CASSEFGAGGQGGRKLFF. The CDR3, as DNA: TGTGCCAGCAGTGAATTTGGTGCTGGGGGACAGGGAGGCCGAAAACTGTTTTTT. Looking up the rest from reference TRBV2 and TRBJ1-4 gives the full variable domain: EPEVTQTPSHQVTQMGQEVILRCVPISNHLYFYWYRQILGQKVEFLVSFYNNEISEKSEIFDDQFSVERPDGSNFTLKIRSTKLEDSAMYFCASSEFGAGGQGGRKLFFGSGTQLSVL.

A note on this clonotype: A much larger clone sits a single nucleotide away, making a read error possible. The chain employs TRBV20-1 and TRBJ2-3; 7 bases line up with TRBD1. The CDR3 is made up of 17 amino acids. Germline V gives CDR1 DFQATT, CDR2 SNEGSKA (reference sequence). CDR3 coding DNA: TGCAGTGCTAGAGATCGGAGGACGGAAAGGGGGACAGATACGCAGTGTTTT. Translation gives CSARDRRTERGTDTQCF.

Of note for this clonotype: A much larger clone sits a single nucleotide away, making a read error possible. The chain joins TRBV7-8 to TRBJ2-5; D not certain. Looked up from germline, CDR1 is SGHVS and CDR2 is FQNEAQ. This CDR3 comprises 15 residues. The CDR3 sequence is CASSLALTYQETRYF. DNA of the CDR3: TGTGCCAGCAGCTTAGCATTGACCTACCAAGAGACCCGGTACTTC.

This clonotype was observed many times. This rearrangement joins TRBV7-9 to TRBJ2-7; the D is unclear. V dropped 4 bases and J dropped 6 bases, with 10 bases sitting between them. The CDR3 runs to 12 residues. Germline V CDR1 and CDR2: SEHNR, FQNEAQ (reference sequence). CDR3 amino acids: CASSSKLGEQYF. DNA for the CDR3: TGTGCCAGCAGCTCCAAGTTGGGCGAGCAGTACTTC.